This TCR beta chain derives from a study of OX40 agonist ivuxolimab in advanced cancers. About the research overall: A male proportion of about 86% was recorded, with mean age 60 years and range about 23 to 90. Eligibility admitted prior anti-PD-1, anti-PD-L1 or anti-CTLA-4 therapy; roughly 39% had some.

Trimming removed 3 bases from V and 4 bases from J; junction bases left unmatched: 4. Germline values: CDR1 SGHNT, CDR2 YYREEE (reference sequence). This CDR3 is 15 amino acids long. Study outcomes and limitations: Among the lowest peripheral clonal expansion occurred in 0.1-3.0 mg/kg partial responders. CD8+ T cells showed, on average, more clonal expansion than CD4+ cells.

The protocol was immunoSEQ multiplex PCR, while the TCRdb copy is restricted to in-frame clones and leaves out a portion. Among about 64,000 clones listed, about 81% were seen once. As concerns this clone: Its antigen is undetermined.

The clonotype originates from an adult with an advanced solid tumor such as melanoma, head and neck, liver or kidney cancer. Sample: CD4+ or CD8+ T cells sorted from blood, taken in a trial of the OX40 agonist ivuxolimab. The J gene is TRBJ2-2, the V gene TRBV5-4, with 9 bases identical to TRBD2. The CDR3 region is CASSSLAGSTGELFF. The CDR3 coding sequence is TGTGCCAGCAGCTCTCTAGCGGGGAGCACCGGGGAGCTGTTTTTT.